These 23 T cell receptor beta chains were sequenced from one sample in a study of T cells after posttransplantation cyclophosphamide. Cyclophosphamide on days +3 and +4 followed busulfan-fludarabine conditioning and a marrow graft. Generated by immunoSEQ multiplex PCR, the TCRdb table keeps only in-frame clones and is missing some. The table records some 45,000 clones, about 90% of them present only once. The sequences come from PBMCs, collected around 58 days after allogeneic stem cell transplant with posttransplant cyclophosphamide. Every receptor here comes from a male patient between 60 and 69 years old who received an allogeneic stem cell transplant from a related donor and was CMV-positive. A share of the T cells may be of graft donor origin.

The chain recombines TRBV27 with TRBJ1-6, with unresolved D. Germline V gives CDR1 MNHEY, CDR2 SMNVEV (reference sequence). The CDR3 has 17 residues. The V end lost 3 bases, the J end lost 4 bases, and 16 bases lay between the germline ends. CDR3: CASSFVQASGYNSPLHF. CDR3 nucleotides: TGTGCCAGCAGTTTCGTTCAGGCTTCAGGTTATAATTCACCCCTCCACTTT.

In DNA, the CDR3 is TGTGCCAGTAGTCCCCGGACAGGGGTAAATGAGCAGTTCTTC. This translates into CASSPRTGVNEQFF. The V and J genes are TRBV19 and TRBJ2-1; 9 bases align to TRBD1. The germline gives CDR1 LNHDA, CDR2 SQIVND (reference sequence). After removal of 5 bases from V and 7 bases from J, the junction contained 6 bases not matched to a gene. The CDR3 spans 14 residues. The complete variable domain, with remaining parts taken from reference TRBV19 and TRBJ2-1, reads DGGITQSPKYLFRKEGQNVTLSCEQNLNHDAMYWYRQDPGQGLRLIYYSQIVNDFQKGDIAEGYSVSREKKESFPLTVTSAQKNPTAFYLCASSPRTGVNEQFFGPGTRLTVL.

The chain joins TRBV18 to TRBJ1-2, with D possibly matching TRBD1 (6 bases). Germline CDR1 KGHSH, CDR2 LQKENI. V was shortened by 0 bases and J by 8 bases, with 16 bases between the two germline ends. The CDR3 sequence is 15 residues long. The CDR3 here is CASSPPPRGPVGYTF. As DNA, the CDR3 is TGTGCCAGCTCACCACCGCCCAGGGGCCCGGTCGGCTACACCTTC. Based on the CDR3 plus reference TRBV18 and TRBJ1-2, the full variable domain is NAGVMQNPRHLVRRRGQEARLRCSPMKGHSHVYWYRQLPEEGLKFMVYLQKENIIDESGMPKERFSAEFPKEGPSILRIQQVVRGDSAAYFCASSPPPRGPVGYTFGSGTRLTVV.

In nucleotides, the CDR3 is TGCGCCAGCAGCCAAGTTATAAGCGGGCAGTATGAGCAGTTCTTC. This sequence encodes CASSQVISGQYEQFF. The chain employs TRBV4-1 and TRBJ2-1; perhaps TRBD2 as D (6 bases). From germline, CDR1 is MGHRA and CDR2 YSYEKL. There are 15 residues in the CDR3. V gave up 1 base and J gave up 8 bases, with 15 bases separating them.

The chain couples TRBV27 to TRBJ2-1; TRBD2 aligns across 7 bases. CDR1 is MNHEY, CDR2 SMNVEV, per germline (reference sequence). The CDR3 length is 16 residues. Germline trimming cut 3 bases from V and 4 bases from J; bases unmatched to any gene: 9. CDR3 loop: CASSFFRSGAYNEQFF. In DNA, the CDR3 is TGTGCCAGCAGTTTCTTCAGGAGCGGGGCTTACAATGAGCAGTTCTTC.

The genes are TRBV21-1 and TRBJ1-1. TRBV21-1 is given as a pseudogene. This CDR3 comprises 15 residues. The CDR3 DNA reads as TGTGCCAGCAGCAAAACCTCAGGGGAGGGGACTGAAGCTTTCTTT. Encoded protein: CASSKTSGEGTEAFF.

This chain uses TRBV7-9 with TRBJ1-2, with unresolved D. The CDR3 totals 13 residues. V was clipped by 6 bases and J by 4 bases, with 12 bases between them. Germline assignment: CDR1 SEHNR and CDR2 FQNEAQ (reference sequence). CDR3 in DNA: TGTGCCAGCAGTTCGGACTTTGGCTATGGCTACACCTTC. Its protein is CASSSDFGYGYTF.

This chain links TRBV14 with TRBJ2-4, with 9 bases aligning to TRBD1. The CDR3 consists of 14 residues. Germline values: CDR1 SGHDN, CDR2 FVKESK. V shed 5 bases and J 7 bases; nucleotides not matched to a gene: 6. The chain's CDR3 is CASSAGQGGNIQYF. The CDR3 bases are TGTGCCAGCAGCGCGGGACAGGGCGGTAACATTCAGTACTTC.

The V call is TRBV7-9, the J call TRBJ2-2; D call uncertain. Trimming stripped 3 bases from V and 0 bases from J, with 5 bases between. This CDR3 has 14 residues. The germline V gene encodes CDR1 SEHNR and CDR2 FQNEAQ (reference sequence). In DNA, the CDR3 is TGTGCCAGCAGCTTCCATCCGAACACCGGGGAGCTGTTTTTT. Residues: CASSFHPNTGELFF.

This rearrangement joins TRBV11-3 to TRBJ2-7; D possibly corresponds to TRBD1 (7 bases). The CDR3 length is 15 residues. Germline V gene data show CDR1 as SGHNT and CDR2 as YENEEA. The V end lost 2 bases, the J end lost 4 bases, and 15 bases lay between the germline ends. CDR3 sequence reads: CASSLRGTDDYEQYF. CDR3 coding DNA: TGTGCCAGCAGCTTACGGGGGACAGATGATTACGAGCAGTACTTC.

The V call is TRBV10-3, the J call TRBJ2-6; no definite D call. The CDR3 runs to 13 residues. Germline values: CDR1 ENHRY, CDR2 SYGVKD. V lost 2 bases, J lost 4 bases, and 3 bases lay in between. Written as DNA, the CDR3 is TGTGCCATCAGTGAGGGCGGGGCCAACGTCCTGACTTTC. The encoded protein is CAISEGGANVLTF.

This chain uses TRBV19 with TRBJ1-3; no firm D call. V lost 3 bases and J lost 9, with 6 bases in between. Germline CDR1 LNHDA, CDR2 SQIVND (reference sequence). This CDR3 has 11 residues. In DNA form, the CDR3 reads TGTGCCAGTAGTATGAAGCTCACCATATATTTT. Encoded protein: CASSMKLTIYF.

V and J are TRBV5-5 and TRBJ2-1, with D perhaps TRBD1 (5 bases). The CDR3 loop spans 13 amino acids. Per the germline V gene, CDR1 is SGHKS and CDR2 is YYEKEE (reference sequence). The V gene lost 4 bases and the J gene lost 10 bases, with 15 bases spanning the gap. The DNA for the CDR3 is TGTGCCAGCAGCCCCTCGAACTCAGGGGAGCAGTTCTTC. It yields the protein CASSPSNSGEQFF. Full variable domain (remainder filled in from reference TRBV5-5 and TRBJ2-1): DAGVTQSPTHLIKTRGQQVTLRCSPISGHKSVSWYQQVLGQGPQFIFQYYEKEERGRGNFPDRFSARQFPNYSSELNVNALLLGDSALYLCASSPSNSGEQFFGPGTRLTVL.

This sequence joins TRBV28 and TRBJ2-3; 11 nucleotides agree with TRBD2. The CDR3 contains 15 residues. After removal of 7 bases from V and 0 bases from J, the junction contained 3 bases not matched to a gene. Germline CDR1 and CDR2: MDHEN and SYDVKM. The CDR3 sequence is CASILAGGSTDTQYF. The CDR3 DNA is TGTGCCAGCATCCTAGCGGGGGGTAGCACAGATACGCAGTATTTT.

The rearrangement links TRBV19 to TRBJ1-2, with D perhaps matching TRBD1 (6 bases). From germline, CDR1 is LNHDA and CDR2 SQIVND (reference sequence). Trimming cost V 1 base and J 5 bases, with 17 bases left between them. The CDR3 is 16 amino acids. The CDR3 nucleotides read TGTGCCAGTAGTATAGGAGGCGGGGGCGGACCTTATGGCTACACCTTC. Translation: CASSIGGGGGPYGYTF.

The chain carries TRBV2 and TRBJ1-4, with 8 positions matching TRBD1. The V segment lost 5 bases and the J segment 5 bases; nucleotides outside the gene matches: 4. Germline lookup yields CDR1 SNHLY and CDR2 FYNNEI. The CDR3 sequence is 14 residues long. The chain's CDR3 is CASSLQGGNEKLFF. In DNA form, the CDR3 reads TGTGCCAGCAGTTTACAGGGGGGAAATGAAAAACTGTTTTTT. Drawing the rest from reference TRBV2 and TRBJ1-4, the complete variable domain is EPEVTQTPSHQVTQMGQEVILRCVPISNHLYFYWYRQILGQKVEFLVSFYNNEISEKSEIFDDQFSVERPDGSNFTLKIRSTKLEDSAMYFCASSLQGGNEKLFFGSGTQLSVL.

The V gene is TRBV5-1, the J gene TRBJ2-5; D call uncertain. Trimming pared 2 bases from V and 1 base from J, leaving 9 bases between. This CDR3 has 14 residues. Germline V gene sequence: CDR1 SGHRS, CDR2 YFSETQ. CDR3: CASSFQSLQETQYF. The CDR3, as DNA: TGCGCCAGCAGCTTTCAATCACTCCAAGAGACCCAGTACTTC.

This clone turned up a few times. This chain connects TRBV6-6 to TRBJ1-3; 9 bases align to TRBD1. V dropped 0 bases and J dropped 7; count of bases not matched to a gene: 4. The germline gives CDR1 MNHNY, CDR2 SVGAGI (reference sequence). CDR3 size: 15 residues. In DNA, the CDR3 is TGTGCCAGCAGTTACTCATCCGGGACAGGGAACACCATATATTTT. It codes for CASSYSSGTGNTIYF.

The V gene is TRBV28, the J gene TRBJ2-7; D not resolved. The V end lost 1 base, the J end lost 6 bases, and 4 bases lay between the germline ends. Germline CDR1 is MDHEN and CDR2 is SYDVKM. The length of the CDR3 is 11 residues. DNA of the CDR3: TGTGCCAGCAGTTTATACTCCGAGCAGTACTTC. Amino acids: CASSLYSEQYF.

The chain is built from TRBV23-1 and TRBJ1-2, with 7 positions matching TRBD1. TRBV23-1 is reported as an ORF; its role is uncertain. V gave up 2 bases and J gave up 7 bases; unmatched junction bases: 13. CDR3 length: 16 residues. The CDR3 region is CASSQPFGDRVCGYTF. CDR3 nucleotides: TGCGCCAGCAGTCAACCCTTTGGCGACAGGGTGTGTGGCTACACCTTC.

The rearrangement links TRBV27 to TRBJ2-3; a weak D match, TRBD2 (5 bases). V was clipped by 8 bases and J by 9 bases, with 15 bases between them. Germline V gene lookup returns CDR1 MNHEY and CDR2 SMNVEV (reference sequence). The CDR3 has 12 residues. The CDR3 DNA reads as TGTGCCAGCTCTGGACTGTCTGGGACGCAGTATTTT. Translation gives CASSGLSGTQYF.

The J gene is TRBJ2-2, the V gene TRBV6-1; 8 bases fit TRBD1. The CDR3 is 17 residues long. J lost 3 bases, V lost 4 bases, and 10 bases had no gene match. Germline-derived CDR1 and CDR2 are MNHNS and SASEGT. As DNA, the CDR3 is TGTGCCAGCAGTGGCGACCTGGACAGGGTGGACACCGGGGAGCTGTTTTTT. Translated, it gives CASSGDLDRVDTGELFF.

V gene TRBV5-1 combines with J gene TRBJ2-2; D not resolved. The CDR3 length is 16 residues. Trimming pared 3 bases from V and 1 base from J, leaving 13 bases between. Germline CDR1 SGHRS, CDR2 YFSETQ. The CDR3 region has the DNA TGCGCCAGCAGCTCTACGGTGCTTAAGAACACCGGGGAGCTGTTTTTT. Amino acid sequence: CASSSTVLKNTGELFF.